These 17 T cell receptor beta chains came from one sample sequenced in a study of blood T cell repertoires in COVID-19. This table comes from immunoSEQ multiplex PCR, and its TCRdb copy is limited to in-frame clones, with some not included. The sample consists of 200,000 to 300,000 clones, around 89% of them appearing once. Input material: PBMCs or T cells enriched from blood (not recorded which). The receptors were sampled from a woman in her thirties or forties with acute COVID-19.

The V gene is TRBV25-1, the J gene TRBJ2-5; 7 bases agree with TRBD1. The CDR3 extends over 14 amino acids. Trimming removed 2 bases from V and 2 bases from J; junction bases left unmatched: 2. Germline CDR1 MGHDK, CDR2 SYGVNS. CDR3 DNA: TGTGCCAGCAGTGAACCGACAGGGCAAGAGACCCAGTACTTC. It is translated as CASSEPTGQETQYF.

The chain combines TRBV5-5 with TRBJ2-2; a possible D gene is TRBD2 (6 bases). Germline CDR1 and CDR2: SGHKS and YYEKEE (reference sequence). This CDR3 is 16 amino acids long. Trimming pared 0 bases from V and 5 bases from J, leaving 14 bases between. CDR3 amino acids: CASSLVWPSDTGELFF. DNA of the CDR3: TGTGCCAGCAGCTTGGTTTGGCCTAGCGATACCGGGGAGCTGTTTTTT.

The rearrangement uses TRBV5-6 and TRBJ2-2; 8 bases map to TRBD1. After removal of 5 bases from V and 4 bases from J, the junction contained 10 bases not matched to a gene. There are 16 residues in the CDR3. The germline V gene encodes CDR1 SGHDT and CDR2 YYEEEE. CDR3 region: CASRSSTGGLTGELFF. The CDR3 nucleotides are TGTGCCAGCAGGTCCTCTACAGGGGGTCTCACCGGGGAGCTGTTTTTT.

The DNA of the CDR3 is TGTGCCAGCAGCCACTACAATGAGATATCGGAGTTCTTC. This codes for CASSHYNEISEFF. The chain is built from TRBV7-2 and TRBJ2-1; D is ambiguous. Trimming cost V 5 bases and J 14 bases, with 19 bases left between them. This CDR3 is 13 amino acids long. Per germline, CDR1 SGHTA and CDR2 FQGNSA. Combining the CDR3 with reference TRBV7-2 and TRBJ2-1 gives the whole variable domain GAGVSQSPSNKVTEKGKDVELRCDPISGHTALYWYRQSLGQGLEFLIYFQGNSAPDKSGLPSDRFSAERTGGSVSTLTIQRTQQEDSAVYLCASSHYNEISEFFGPGTRLTVL.

The J gene is TRBJ2-7, the V gene TRBV6-5; D ambiguous. Germline V gene data show CDR1 as MNHEY and CDR2 as SVGAGI. V lost 6 bases to trimming and J lost 4 bases, with 10 bases between them. This CDR3 region has 12 residues. The CDR3 sequence is CASSLSSYEQYV. CDR3 bases: TGTGCCAGCAGCCTTAGTTCTTACGAGCAGTACGTC.

The table lists this clone with a count of one. V and J are TRBV29-1 and TRBJ1-5; D is undetermined. Germline V lookup: CDR1 SQVTM, CDR2 ANQGSEA. CDR3 size: 12 residues. The CDR3 DNA sequence: TGCTGCGCCGGAGAAGGAGATCAGCCCCAGCATTTT. Its translation: CCAGEGDQPQHF.

The V gene is TRBV5-8, the J gene TRBJ2-2; a possible D gene is TRBD1 (5 bases). CDR3 size: 17 residues. CDR1 and CDR2 from the germline V gene are SGHTS and YDEGEE. V lost 0 bases and J lost 2, with 14 bases in between. CDR3 coding DNA: TGTGCCAGCAGCTTGGCCGTCACGACAGATAACACCGGGGAGCTGTTTTTT. Amino acid sequence: CASSLAVTTDNTGELFF.

The CDR3 region has the DNA TGTGCCAGTAGAACCAGCCGGAGGTCCTACAATGAGCAGTTCTTC. This codes for CASRTSRRSYNEQFF. The rearrangement joins TRBV19 to TRBJ2-1; D perhaps matches TRBD2 (5 bases). V lost 6 bases, J lost 1 base, and 13 bases lay in between. The germline gives CDR1 LNHDA, CDR2 SQIVND (reference sequence). The CDR3 is made up of 15 amino acids.

This clone was seen more than once but under ten times. This chain joins TRBV14 and TRBJ2-7, with 9 bases that match TRBD2. Germline CDR1 is SGHDN and CDR2 is FVKESK. The CDR3 spans 17 residues. With V trimmed by 2 bases and J by 2 bases, 10 bases remained unmatched. CDR3 sequence: CASSQLAGASGTYEQYF. DNA of the CDR3: TGTGCCAGCAGCCAACTTGCGGGCGCTAGCGGGACCTACGAGCAGTACTTC.

The rearrangement uses TRBV11-3 and TRBJ1-3, with a weak D call TRBD1 (5 bases). V lost 2 bases and J 4 bases, leaving 9 bases between the germline ends. Germline CDR1 and CDR2: SGHNT and YENEEA. The CDR3 covers 14 residues. CDR3 in DNA: TGTGCCAGCAGCTTACCAGGGATCGGAAACACCATATATTTT. Its translation: CASSLPGIGNTIYF.

The chain couples TRBV11-2 to TRBJ1-2; D not certain. V lost 0 bases, J lost 4 bases, and 15 bases lay in between. This CDR3 has 16 amino acids. The germline V gene has CDR1 SGHAT and CDR2 FQNNGV. The CDR3 sequence: CASSLDVSGALYGYTF. CDR3 DNA: TGTGCCAGCAGCTTAGATGTGTCGGGAGCTCTCTATGGCTACACCTTC.

CDR3 amino acids: CASRQGAVSPLHF. The CDR3 nucleotides are TGTGCCAGCAGACAGGGGGCAGTTTCACCCCTCCACTTT. This sequence joins TRBV6-5 and TRBJ1-6, with 9 bases identical to TRBD1. The V gene's germline CDR1 is MNHEY and CDR2 SVGAGI. Unmatched junction bases numbered 3, after V lost 6 bases and J lost 9 bases. The CDR3 is 13 amino acids.

The rearrangement links TRBV19 to TRBJ2-1; 8 bases are a match to TRBD2. Per the germline V gene, CDR1 is LNHDA and CDR2 is SQIVND (reference sequence). The CDR3 has 14 residues. With 4 bases clipped from V and 6 bases from J, the junction kept 5 bases outside the gene matches. This chain's CDR3 is CASSNPGGPNEQFF. CDR3 sequence (DNA): TGTGCCAGTAGTAACCCGGGAGGGCCCAATGAGCAGTTCTTC.

This chain uses TRBV6-2 or TRBV6-3 with TRBJ2-1, with 8 bases lining up with TRBD2. Unmatched junction bases numbered 12, after V lost 4 bases and J lost 1 base. The CDR3 is 18 amino acids. Germline V lookup: CDR1 MNHEY, CDR2 SVGEGT. Here the CDR3 reads CASSFEPIAGSSYNEQFF. CDR3 sequence (DNA): TGTGCCAGCAGTTTCGAACCTATAGCGGGAAGTTCCTACAATGAGCAGTTCTTC.

The J gene is TRBJ2-1, the V gene TRBV5-6; tentatively, D is TRBD2 (5 bases). Germline CDR1 reads SGHDT; CDR2 reads YYEEEE. The CDR3 extends over 14 amino acids. Trimming removed 1 base from V and 5 bases from J, with 10 bases in between. In DNA, the CDR3 is TGTGCCAGCAGCTTGTTTGGGAGCGACAATGAGCAGTTCTTC. The encoded protein is CASSLFGSDNEQFF. The variable domain in full, completed from reference TRBV5-6 and TRBJ2-1, reads DAGVTQSPTHLIKTRGQQVTLRCSPKSGHDTVSWYQQALGQGPQFIFQYYEEEERQRGNFPDRFSGHQFPNYSSELNVNALLLGDSALYLCASSLFGSDNEQFFGPGTRLTVL.

The rearrangement joins TRBV2 to TRBJ2-7; 7 positions match TRBD2. CDR3 length: 16 amino acids. Germline V gives CDR1 SNHLY, CDR2 FYNNEI. The V segment lost 1 base and the J segment 3 bases; nucleotides outside the gene matches: 9. In nucleotides, the CDR3 is TGTGCCAGCAGTGAAGGGCCCATGGGCGGGAGCTACGAGCAGTACGTC. It yields the protein CASSEGPMGGSYEQYV.

The V gene is TRBV15, the J gene TRBJ2-3, with 16 bases that match TRBD2. Germline V gives CDR1 LNHNV, CDR2 YYDKDF (reference sequence). J gave up 2 bases and V 1 base, and 3 bases lay outside the gene matches. The CDR3 is 18 residues long. DNA of the CDR3: TGTGCCACCAGCAGAGGGGGGACTAGCGGGAGGGCCACAGATACGCAGTATTTT. Its translation: CATSRGGTSGRATDTQYF. Based on the CDR3 plus reference TRBV15 and TRBJ2-3, the full variable domain is DAMVIQNPRYQVTQFGKPVTLSCSQTLNHNVMYWYQQKSSQAPKLLFHYYDKDFNNEADTPDNFQSRRPNTSFCFLDIRSPGLGDTAMYLCATSRGGTSGRATDTQYFGPGTRLTVL.